These 17 T cell receptor beta chains were sequenced from one sample in a study of siplizumab effects on memory and regulatory T cells. The method was immunoSEQ multiplex PCR; TCRdb's version includes in-frame clones alone and lacks a portion of them. The sample lists approximately 100,000 clones, under 95% occurring once. Sequencing input: Tregs sorted from blood. All receptors derive from a human donor in good health.

The chain has TRBV5-8 and TRBJ2-5; weak D call: TRBD2 (6 bases). Trimming left V 5 bases short and J 2 bases short, with 10 bases between. The CDR3 runs to 13 residues. Germline values: CDR1 SGHTS, CDR2 YDEGEE. CDR3 sequence (DNA): TGTGCCAGCAGTTTGAGCGGGCAAGAGACCCAGTACTTC. Its protein is CASSLSGQETQYF.

DNA of the CDR3: TGTGCCAGCAGCCCTAATCGGTACACTGAAGCTTTCTTT. Protein sequence: CASSPNRYTEAFF. This chain connects TRBV7-9 to TRBJ1-1; D is unresolved. CDR1 is SEHNR and CDR2 is FQNEAQ in the germline V gene (reference sequence). Trimming took 5 bases from V and 3 from J, leaving 10 bases between them. The CDR3 sequence is 13 residues long.

As to this clone: A junction end diverges from the germline sequence, so it may reflect a read error. The chain recombines TRBV7-3 with TRBJ2-1; 9 positions agree with TRBD2. This CDR3 is built from 18 residues. The germline V gene has CDR1 SGHTA and CDR2 FQGTGA. The CDR3 bases are TGTGCCAGCAGCCTAACCCCGGGGGGCGGGAGGGCCTACAATGAGCAGTTCTTC. Its translation is CASSLTPGGGRAYNEQFF. The whole variable domain, remainder taken from reference TRBV7-3 and TRBJ2-1, is GAGVSQTPSNKVTEKGKYVELRCDPISGHTALYWYRQSLGQGPEFLIYFQGTGAADDSGLPNDRFFAVRPEGSVSTLKIQRTERGDSAVYLCASSLTPGGGRAYNEQFFGPGTRLTVL.

The rearrangement joins TRBV18 to TRBJ2-7, with D perhaps matching TRBD2 (6 bases). Trimming removed 3 bases from V and 3 bases from J, with 12 bases in between. CDR1 is KGHSH and CDR2 is LQKENI in the germline V gene. The CDR3 length is 14 residues. The CDR3 sequence: CASSPTTSIYEQYF. The CDR3 DNA reads TGTGCCAGCTCACCTACGACTAGTATCTACGAGCAGTACTTC.

The rearrangement uses TRBV28 and TRBJ2-5; D gene ambiguous. V was clipped by 4 bases and J by 1 base, with 10 bases between them. Germline CDR1 is MDHEN and CDR2 is SYDVKM. The CDR3 spans 14 residues. The CDR3 loop reads CASSWTGVQETQYF. The CDR3 region has the DNA TGTGCCAGCAGTTGGACCGGAGTCCAAGAGACCCAGTACTTC.

In its sample, this clone was seen a few times. The V and J genes are TRBV4-2 and TRBJ1-1; 7 bases fit TRBD1. Looked up from germline, CDR1 is LGHNA and CDR2 is YNFKEQ. J gave up 5 bases and V 6 bases, and 9 bases lay outside the gene matches. The CDR3 consists of 14 residues. The CDR3 is CASSRGGGGTEAFF. The DNA of the CDR3 is TGTGCCAGCAGTCGAGGGGGCGGAGGGACTGAAGCTTTCTTT.

This clone was seen once. The chain carries TRBV2 and TRBJ1-4, with TRBD1 matching over 9 bases. Germline V CDR1 and CDR2: SNHLY, FYNNEI. The CDR3 spans 15 residues. Losses at the gene ends were 5 bases for V and 6 bases for J; bases not matched to a gene: 7. DNA for the CDR3: TGTGCCAGCAGTCTAGTACAGGGGGCGTATGAAAAACTGTTTTTT. It codes for CASSLVQGAYEKLFF.

J is TRBJ2-7 and V is TRBV28; D not resolved. Deletions cut 10 bases from V and 4 bases from J, with 17 bases between. Germline V gene sequence: CDR1 MDHEN, CDR2 SYDVKM. This CDR3 comprises 13 residues. This CDR3 reads CATRESPLYEQYF. As DNA, the CDR3 is TGTGCCACCCGCGAGAGTCCTTTATACGAGCAGTACTTC.

V is TRBV5-4 and J is TRBJ2-1; TRBD1 is a possible D gene (5 bases). The germline CDR1 and CDR2 sequences are SGHNT and YYREEE (reference sequence). This CDR3 region has 13 residues. The V end was cut by 4 bases, the J end by 9 bases, with 14 bases between. CDR3 sequence (DNA): TGTGCCAGCAGCCCCCCTCAGGGAATTGAGCAGTTCTTC. Its protein product is CASSPPQGIEQFF.

The chain joins TRBV9 to TRBJ1-2; D gene unclear. This CDR3 comprises 15 residues. V lost 3 bases to trimming and J lost 5 bases, with 17 bases between them. Per the germline V gene, CDR1 is SGDLS and CDR2 is YYNGEE. In nucleotides, the CDR3 is TGTGCCAGCAGCGACGGTTTAGGATTACTTTATGGCTACACCTTC. Its translation: CASSDGLGLLYGYTF.

The rearrangement joins TRBV11-3 to TRBJ1-4, with 10 positions matching TRBD1. V shed 5 bases, J shed 6 bases, and the junction held 6 bases outside the gene matches. CDR3 length equals 15 residues. Per germline, CDR1 SGHNT and CDR2 YENEEA. CDR3 residues: CASSPGQGRDEKLFF. The DNA of the CDR3 is TGTGCCAGCAGCCCGGGACAGGGGAGGGATGAAAAACTGTTTTTT.

This clone was seen a few times. This rearrangement joins TRBV2 to TRBJ1-5; maybe TRBD1 (5 bases). Germline CDR1 and CDR2: SNHLY and FYNNEI. Trimming removed 4 bases at V and 0 bases at J, with 10 bases between. The CDR3 has 15 residues. CDR3 amino acids: CASSGGGNSNQPQHF. Here the CDR3 DNA reads TGTGCCAGCAGTGGCGGGGGAAATAGCAATCAGCCCCAGCATTTT.

The V and J genes are TRBV19 and TRBJ2-2; D unresolved. CDR3 length: 14 residues. Trimming stripped 8 bases from V and 1 base from J, with 11 bases between. Germline V gene lookup returns CDR1 LNHDA and CDR2 SQIVND (reference sequence). The CDR3: CASQTVLNTGELFF. The CDR3, as DNA: TGTGCCAGTCAGACTGTCTTGAACACCGGGGAGCTGTTTTTT.

This chain connects TRBV25-1 to TRBJ1-4, with 8 bases lining up with TRBD1. V was clipped by 2 bases and J by 1 base; unmatched bases: 3. Per germline, CDR1 MGHDK and CDR2 SYGVNS. The CDR3 consists of 16 residues. CDR3 sequence reads: CASSEGTGGTNEKLFF. The CDR3 DNA reads as TGTGCCAGCAGTGAAGGGACAGGAGGAACTAATGAAAAACTGTTTTTT.

The chain carries TRBV7-9 and TRBJ2-3, with D uncertain. Trimming left V 11 bases short and J 0 bases short, with 18 bases between. Germline lookup yields CDR1 SEHNR and CDR2 FQNEAQ (reference sequence). The CDR3 extends over 15 amino acids. CDR3 amino acids: CASRLLAASTDTQYF. Written as DNA, the CDR3 is TGTGCCTCACGACTTTTAGCAGCTAGCACAGATACGCAGTATTTT.

The V and J genes are TRBV5-6 and TRBJ2-1, with TRBD2 matching 11 bases. Germline CDR1 reads SGHDT; CDR2 reads YYEEEE. This CDR3 comprises 17 residues. Germline trimming cut 4 bases from V and 3 bases from J; bases unmatched to any gene: 9. The CDR3 protein is CASSPFKGLADYNEQFF. The CDR3 DNA sequence: TGTGCCAGCAGCCCCTTTAAGGGACTAGCGGACTACAATGAGCAGTTCTTC.

The chain uses TRBV27 and TRBJ2-3, with D perhaps TRBD1 or TRBD2 (6 bases each). CDR3 size: 16 residues. Germline CDR1 and CDR2: MNHEY and SMNVEV (reference sequence). V was trimmed by 10 bases and J by 2 bases, leaving 22 bases between them. CDR3 nucleotides: TGTGCCACCAGGGGACTGATAGCCAGCTACACAGATACGCAGTATTTT. It codes for CATRGLIASYTDTQYF.